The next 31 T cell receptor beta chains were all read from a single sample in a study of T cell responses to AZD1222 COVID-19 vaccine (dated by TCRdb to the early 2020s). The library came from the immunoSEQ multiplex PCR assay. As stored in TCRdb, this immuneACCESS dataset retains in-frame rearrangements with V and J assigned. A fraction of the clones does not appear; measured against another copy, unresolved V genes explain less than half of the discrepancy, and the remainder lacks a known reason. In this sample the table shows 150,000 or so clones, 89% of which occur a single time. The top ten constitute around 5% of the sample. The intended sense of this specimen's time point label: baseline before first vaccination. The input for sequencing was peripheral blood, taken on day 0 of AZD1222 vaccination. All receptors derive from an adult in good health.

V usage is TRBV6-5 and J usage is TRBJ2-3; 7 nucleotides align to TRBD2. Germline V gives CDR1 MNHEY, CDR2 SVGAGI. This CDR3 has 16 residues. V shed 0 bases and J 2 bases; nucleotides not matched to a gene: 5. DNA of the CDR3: TGTGCCAGCAGTTACTCGCTAGCGGAAACCACAGATACGCAGTATTTT. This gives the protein CASSYSLAETTDTQYF.

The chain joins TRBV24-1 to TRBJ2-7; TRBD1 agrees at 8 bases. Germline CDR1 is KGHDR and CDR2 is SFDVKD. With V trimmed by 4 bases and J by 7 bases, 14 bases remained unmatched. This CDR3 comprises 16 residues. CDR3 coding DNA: TGTGCCACCAGTGACCCCGGACAGGGCCCAAGCGGAGAGCAGTACTTC. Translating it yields CATSDPGQGPSGEQYF.

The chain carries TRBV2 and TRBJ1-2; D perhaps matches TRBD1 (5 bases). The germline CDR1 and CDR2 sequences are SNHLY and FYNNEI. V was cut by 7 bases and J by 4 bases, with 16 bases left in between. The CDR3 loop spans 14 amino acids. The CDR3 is CASIKGWGTYGYTF. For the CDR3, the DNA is TGTGCCAGCATCAAGGGGTGGGGTACCTATGGCTACACCTTC.

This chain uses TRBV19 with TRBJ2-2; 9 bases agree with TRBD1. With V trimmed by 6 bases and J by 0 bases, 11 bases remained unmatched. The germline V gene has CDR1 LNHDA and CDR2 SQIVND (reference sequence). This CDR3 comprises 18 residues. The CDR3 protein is CASSLRPGQGPNTGELFF. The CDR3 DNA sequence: TGTGCCAGTAGCCTACGTCCTGGACAGGGGCCGAACACCGGGGAGCTGTTTTTT.

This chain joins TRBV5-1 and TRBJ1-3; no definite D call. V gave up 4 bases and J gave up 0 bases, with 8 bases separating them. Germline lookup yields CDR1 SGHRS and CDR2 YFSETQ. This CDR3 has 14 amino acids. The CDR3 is CASSLVPSGNTIYF. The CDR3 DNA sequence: TGCGCCAGCAGCCTGGTCCCCTCTGGAAACACCATATATTTT. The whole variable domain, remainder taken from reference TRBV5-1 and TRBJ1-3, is KAGVTQTPRYLIKTRGQQVTLSCSPISGHRSVSWYQQTPGQGLQFLFEYFSETQRNKGNFPGRFSGRQFSNSRSEMNVSTLELGDSALYLCASSLVPSGNTIYFGEGSWLTVV.

CDR3 region: CASSADRAGNQPQHF. DNA for the CDR3: TGTGCCAGCAGCGCGGACAGGGCGGGCAATCAGCCCCAGCATTTT. The V gene is TRBV2, the J gene TRBJ1-5; 8 positions agree with TRBD1. The V gene end was trimmed by 6 bases and the J gene end by 2 bases; junction bases not matched to a gene: 6. Looked up from germline, CDR1 is SNHLY and CDR2 is FYNNEI. This CDR3 has 15 amino acids.

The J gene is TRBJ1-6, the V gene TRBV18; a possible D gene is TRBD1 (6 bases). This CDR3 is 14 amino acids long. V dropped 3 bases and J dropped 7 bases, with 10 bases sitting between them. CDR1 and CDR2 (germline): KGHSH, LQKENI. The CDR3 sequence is CASSPDSLNSPLHF. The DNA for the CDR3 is TGTGCCAGCTCACCGGACAGCCTAAATTCACCCCTCCACTTT. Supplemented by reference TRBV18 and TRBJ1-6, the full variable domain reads NAGVMQNPRHLVRRRGQEARLRCSPMKGHSHVYWYRQLPEEGLKFMVYLQKENIIDESGMPKERFSAEFPKEGPSILRIQQVVRGDSAAYFCASSPDSLNSPLHFGNGTRLTVT.

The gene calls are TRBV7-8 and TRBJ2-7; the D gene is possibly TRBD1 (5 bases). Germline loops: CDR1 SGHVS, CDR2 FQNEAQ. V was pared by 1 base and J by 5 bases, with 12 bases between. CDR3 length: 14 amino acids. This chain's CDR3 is CASSLVGAQNEQYF. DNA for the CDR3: TGTGCCAGCAGCTTAGTTGGGGCGCAGAACGAGCAGTACTTC.

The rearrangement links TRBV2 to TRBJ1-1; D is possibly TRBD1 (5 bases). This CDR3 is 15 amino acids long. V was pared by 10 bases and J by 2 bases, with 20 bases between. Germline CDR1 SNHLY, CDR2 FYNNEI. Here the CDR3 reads CATPETTAPNTEAFF. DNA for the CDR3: TGTGCCACGCCTGAGACGACAGCCCCTAACACTGAAGCTTTCTTT.

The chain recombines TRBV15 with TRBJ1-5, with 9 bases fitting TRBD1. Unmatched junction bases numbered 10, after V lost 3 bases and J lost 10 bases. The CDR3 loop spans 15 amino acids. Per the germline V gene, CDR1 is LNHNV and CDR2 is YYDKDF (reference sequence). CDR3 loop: CATSRADRGSLPQHF. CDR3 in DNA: TGTGCCACCAGCAGGGCGGACAGGGGATCGCTACCCCAGCATTTT.

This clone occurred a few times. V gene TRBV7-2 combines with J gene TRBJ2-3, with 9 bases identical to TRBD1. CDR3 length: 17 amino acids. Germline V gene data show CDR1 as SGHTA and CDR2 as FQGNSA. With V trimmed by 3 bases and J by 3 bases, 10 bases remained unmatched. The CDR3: CASSFWVGTGSTDTQYF. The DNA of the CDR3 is TGTGCCAGCAGCTTCTGGGTGGGGACAGGGAGTACAGATACGCAGTATTTT.

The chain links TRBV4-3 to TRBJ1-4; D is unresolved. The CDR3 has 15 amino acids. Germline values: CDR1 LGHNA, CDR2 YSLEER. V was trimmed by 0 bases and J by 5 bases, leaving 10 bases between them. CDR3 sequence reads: CASSQESTGNEKLFF. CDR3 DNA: TGCGCCAGCAGCCAAGAGTCTACGGGAAATGAAAAACTGTTTTTT.

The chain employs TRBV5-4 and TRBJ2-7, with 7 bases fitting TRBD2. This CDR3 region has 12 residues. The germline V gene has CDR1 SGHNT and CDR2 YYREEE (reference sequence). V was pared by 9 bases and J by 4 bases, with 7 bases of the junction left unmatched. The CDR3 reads CAISPGGYEQYF. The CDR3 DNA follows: TGTGCCATTTCGCCGGGAGGTTACGAGCAGTACTTC.

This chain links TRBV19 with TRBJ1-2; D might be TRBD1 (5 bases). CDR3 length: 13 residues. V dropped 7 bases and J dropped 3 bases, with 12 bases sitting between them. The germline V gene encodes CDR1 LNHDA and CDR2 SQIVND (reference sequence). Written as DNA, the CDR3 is TGTGCCAGTAAGGGGCAGGGACACTATGGCTACACCTTC. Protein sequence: CASKGQGHYGYTF.

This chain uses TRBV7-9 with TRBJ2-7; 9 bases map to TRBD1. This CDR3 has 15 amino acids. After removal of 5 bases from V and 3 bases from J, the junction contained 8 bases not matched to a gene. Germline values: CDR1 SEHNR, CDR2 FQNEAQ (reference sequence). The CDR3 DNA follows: TGTGCCAGCAGCCAGTGGACAGGGGATTTCTACGAGCAGTACTTC. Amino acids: CASSQWTGDFYEQYF.

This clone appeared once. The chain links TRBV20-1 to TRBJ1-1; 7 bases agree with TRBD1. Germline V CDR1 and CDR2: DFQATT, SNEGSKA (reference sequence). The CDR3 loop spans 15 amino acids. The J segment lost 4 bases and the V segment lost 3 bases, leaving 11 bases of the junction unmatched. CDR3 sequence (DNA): TGCAGTGCTAGTGGGGGACAGTTCCTGGGCACTGAAGCTTTCTTT. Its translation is CSASGGQFLGTEAFF.

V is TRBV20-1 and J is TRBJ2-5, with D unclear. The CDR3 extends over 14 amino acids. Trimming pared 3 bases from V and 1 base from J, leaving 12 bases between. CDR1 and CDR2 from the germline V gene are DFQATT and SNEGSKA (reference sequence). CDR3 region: CSASIIRIQETQYF. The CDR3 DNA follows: TGCAGTGCTAGTATAATACGGATCCAAGAGACCCAGTACTTC.

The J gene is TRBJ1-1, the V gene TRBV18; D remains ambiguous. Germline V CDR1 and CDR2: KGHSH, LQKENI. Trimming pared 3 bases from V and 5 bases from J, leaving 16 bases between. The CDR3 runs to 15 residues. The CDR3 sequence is CASSPQSGSDTEAFF. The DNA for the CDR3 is TGTGCCAGCTCACCTCAGTCCGGGAGCGATACTGAAGCTTTCTTT.

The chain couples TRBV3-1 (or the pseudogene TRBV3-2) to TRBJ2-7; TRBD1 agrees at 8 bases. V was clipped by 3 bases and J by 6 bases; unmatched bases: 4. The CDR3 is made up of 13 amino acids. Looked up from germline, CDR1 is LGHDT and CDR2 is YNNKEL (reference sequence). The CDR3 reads CASSHLTGGEQYF. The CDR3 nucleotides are TGTGCCAGCAGCCACCTAACAGGGGGCGAGCAGTACTTC.

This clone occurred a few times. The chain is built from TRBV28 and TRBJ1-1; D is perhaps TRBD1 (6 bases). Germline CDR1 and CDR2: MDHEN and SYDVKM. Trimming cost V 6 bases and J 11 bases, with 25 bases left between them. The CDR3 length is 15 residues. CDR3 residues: CASSLIQLGGAGAFF. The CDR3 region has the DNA TGTGCCAGCAGCCTCATCCAATTGGGGGGCGCGGGGGCTTTCTTT. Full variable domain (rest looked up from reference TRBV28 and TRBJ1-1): DVKVTQSSRYLVKRTGEKVFLECVQDMDHENMFWYRQDPGLGLRLIYFSYDVKMKEKGDIPEGYSVSREKKERFSLILESASTNQTSMYLCASSLIQLGGAGAFFGQGTRLTVV.

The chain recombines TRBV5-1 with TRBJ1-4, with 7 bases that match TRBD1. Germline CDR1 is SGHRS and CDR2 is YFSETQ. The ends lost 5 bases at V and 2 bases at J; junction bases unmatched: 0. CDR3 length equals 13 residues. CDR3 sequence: CASRTGTNEKLFF. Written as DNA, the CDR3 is TGCGCCAGCAGGACAGGGACTAATGAAAAACTGTTTTTT.

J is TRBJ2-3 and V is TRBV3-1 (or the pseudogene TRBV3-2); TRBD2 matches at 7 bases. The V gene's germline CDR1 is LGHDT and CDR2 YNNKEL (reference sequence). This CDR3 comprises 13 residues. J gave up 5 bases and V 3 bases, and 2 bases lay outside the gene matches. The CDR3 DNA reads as TGTGCCAGCAGCCATCCGGGGGGAGATACGCAGTATTTT. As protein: CASSHPGGDTQYF.

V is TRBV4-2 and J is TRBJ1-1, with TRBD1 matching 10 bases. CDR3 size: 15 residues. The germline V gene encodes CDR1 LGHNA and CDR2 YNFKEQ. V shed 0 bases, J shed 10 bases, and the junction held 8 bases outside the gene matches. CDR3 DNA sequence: TGTGCCAGCAGCCAAGATTGGACAGGGGGTCAGGTAGCTTTCTTT. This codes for CASSQDWTGGQVAFF.

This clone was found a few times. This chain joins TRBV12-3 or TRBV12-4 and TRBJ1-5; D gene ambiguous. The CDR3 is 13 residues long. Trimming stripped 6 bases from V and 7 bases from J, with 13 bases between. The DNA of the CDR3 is TGTGCCAGCAGGCCCAGCGGAGAACAGCCCCAGCATTTT. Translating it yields CASRPSGEQPQHF.

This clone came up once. The CDR3 spells CASSLIGGQGNEQFF. CDR3 nucleotide sequence: TGTGCCAGCAGCTTAATCGGGGGCCAGGGAAATGAGCAGTTCTTC. The chain uses TRBV7-3 and TRBJ2-1; TRBD1 or TRBD2 may be the D gene (6 bases each). V lost 1 base to trimming and J lost 7 bases, with 14 bases between them. CDR3 length equals 15 residues. Germline-derived CDR1 and CDR2 are SGHTA and FQGTGA.

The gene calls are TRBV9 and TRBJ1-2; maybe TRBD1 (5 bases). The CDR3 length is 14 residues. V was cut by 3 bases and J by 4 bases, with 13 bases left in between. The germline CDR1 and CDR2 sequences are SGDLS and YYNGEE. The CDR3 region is CASSAQGALYGYTF. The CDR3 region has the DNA TGTGCCAGCAGCGCGCAGGGAGCTCTCTATGGCTACACCTTC. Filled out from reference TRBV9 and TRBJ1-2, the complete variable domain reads DSGVTQTPKHLITATGQRVTLRCSPRSGDLSVYWYQQSLDQGLQFLIQYYNGEERAKGNILERFSAQQFPDLHSELNLSSLELGDSALYFCASSAQGALYGYTFGSGTRLTVV.

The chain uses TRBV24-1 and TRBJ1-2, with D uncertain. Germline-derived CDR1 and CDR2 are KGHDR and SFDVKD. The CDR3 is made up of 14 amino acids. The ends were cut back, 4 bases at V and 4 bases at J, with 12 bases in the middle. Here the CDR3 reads CATSEGGKTYGYTF. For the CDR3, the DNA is TGTGCCACCAGTGAGGGCGGGAAGACCTATGGCTACACCTTC.

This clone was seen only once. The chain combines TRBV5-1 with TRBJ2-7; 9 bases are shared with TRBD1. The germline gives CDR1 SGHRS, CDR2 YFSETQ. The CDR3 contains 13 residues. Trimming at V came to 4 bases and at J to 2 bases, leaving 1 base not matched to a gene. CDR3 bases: TGCGCCAGCAGCGGGACAGGGACCTACGAGCAGTACTTC. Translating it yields CASSGTGTYEQYF.

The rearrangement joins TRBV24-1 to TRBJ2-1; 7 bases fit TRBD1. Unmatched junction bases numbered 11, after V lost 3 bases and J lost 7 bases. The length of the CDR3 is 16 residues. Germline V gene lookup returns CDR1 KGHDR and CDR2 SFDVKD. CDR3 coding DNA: TGTGCCACCAGTGATCCGACAGGGTCCGGAAGGAATGAGCAGTTCTTC. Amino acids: CATSDPTGSGRNEQFF.

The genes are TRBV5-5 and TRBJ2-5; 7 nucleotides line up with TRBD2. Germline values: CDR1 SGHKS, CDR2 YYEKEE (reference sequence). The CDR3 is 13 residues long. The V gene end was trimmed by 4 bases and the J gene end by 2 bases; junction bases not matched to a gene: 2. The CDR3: CASSEGGQETQYF. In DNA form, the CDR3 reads TGTGCCAGCAGCGAGGGAGGGCAAGAGACCCAGTACTTC.

CDR3 bases: TGTGCCAGCAGCCAAGTAGCTCTCGGCTACACCTTC. This gives the protein CASSQVALGYTF. This chain links TRBV3-1 (or the pseudogene TRBV3-2) with TRBJ1-2; D is unresolved. The CDR3 is 12 amino acids. Deletions cut 1 base from V and 8 bases from J, with 8 bases between. Looked up from germline, CDR1 is LGHDT and CDR2 is YNNKEL (reference sequence).